This entry lists 11 T cell receptor beta chains sequenced from one sample in a study of cytomegalovirus exposure and HLA in healthy donors. The PCR contained 60 Vbeta and 13 Jbeta primers. Data came from immunoSEQ multiplex PCR; TCRdb stores just in-frame clones and leaves some out. The data show over 55,000 clones, with 65% to 85% seen just once and approximately 5.9% held by the top ten. Material: PBMCs. The origin of the receptors is a male donor in good health and CMV-seronegative.

This clone has only one observation. J is TRBJ2-1 and V is TRBV19; 9 bases fit TRBD2. Germline values: CDR1 LNHDA, CDR2 SQIVND (reference sequence). Germline trimming cut 6 bases from V and 8 bases from J; bases unmatched to any gene: 8. The CDR3 is 14 residues long. CDR3 in amino acids: CASSLRGGADEQFF. In DNA form, the CDR3 reads TGTGCCAGTAGCCTCCGCGGGGGGGCAGATGAGCAGTTCTTC.

This clone was seen once. The rearrangement links TRBV25-1 to TRBJ2-3; 10 bases fit TRBD1. Per the germline V gene, CDR1 is MGHDK and CDR2 is SYGVNS. The V and J ends lost 3 bases and 6 bases, in that order; junction bases with no gene match: 6. The CDR3 is made up of 15 amino acids. The CDR3 DNA sequence: TGTGCCAGCAGTGACCCCGGACAGGGGGGGGATACGCAGTATTTT. The encoded protein is CASSDPGQGGDTQYF.

The chain's CDR3 is CASSSGTGGRASNEQFF. DNA of the CDR3: TGTGCCAGCAGCTCCGGAACAGGGGGTCGGGCTAGCAATGAGCAGTTCTTC. V usage is TRBV11-3 and J usage is TRBJ2-1, with 8 bases lining up with TRBD1. From germline, CDR1 is SGHNT and CDR2 YENEEA. V lost 4 bases to trimming and J lost 6 bases; unmatched junction nucleotides: 14. The CDR3 has 17 residues. The whole variable domain, filled in from reference TRBV11-3 and TRBJ2-1, reads EAGVVQSPRYKIIEKKQPVAFWCNPISGHNTLYWYLQNLGQGPELLIRYENEEAVDDSQLPKDRFSAERLKGVDSTLKIQPAELGDSAVYLCASSSGTGGRASNEQFFGPGTRLTVL.

The sample holds a few counts of this clone. The chain combines TRBV28 with TRBJ1-5; no definite D call. This CDR3 has 17 residues. Trimming removed 8 bases from V and 3 bases from J, with 23 bases in between. The germline V gene encodes CDR1 MDHEN and CDR2 SYDVKM. CDR3 loop: CASVAAAPEGLNQPQHF. CDR3 nucleotides: TGTGCCAGCGTGGCTGCGGCGCCGGAGGGTCTCAATCAGCCCCAGCATTTT.

This sequence joins TRBV2 and TRBJ2-7, with 7 bases identical to TRBD2. Looked up from germline, CDR1 is SNHLY and CDR2 is FYNNEI. This CDR3 has 14 residues. The trim removed 1 base at V and 4 bases at J, leaving 4 bases unmatched. The CDR3 DNA reads as TGTGCCAGCAGTGAAGGGGGGGGTGGGTACGAGCAGTACTTC. This sequence encodes CASSEGGGGYEQYF.

CDR3 amino acids: CASSFGDSNTEAFF. The CDR3 DNA is TGTGCCAGCAGCTTCGGGGACAGCAACACTGAAGCTTTCTTT. The chain carries TRBV7-2 and TRBJ1-1; 7 nucleotides align to TRBD1. The CDR3 runs to 14 residues. From germline, CDR1 is SGHTA and CDR2 FQGNSA. Trimming took 3 bases from V and 2 from J; bases not matched to a gene: 3.

This clone was seen a single time. The chain is built from TRBV5-1 and TRBJ2-2; the match to TRBD1 covers 11 bases. The ends lost 6 bases at V and 4 bases at J; junction bases unmatched: 11. The V gene's germline CDR1 is SGHRS and CDR2 YFSETQ. The CDR3 length is 17 residues. The DNA for the CDR3 is TGCGCCAGCAAAGTCGAGGGGACAGGGGGACTCACCGGGGAGCTGTTTTTT. As protein: CASKVEGTGGLTGELFF.

The chain employs TRBV19 and TRBJ1-1; weak D call: TRBD1 (6 bases). The CDR3 spans 14 residues. With 1 base removed from V and 5 bases from J, the gap between germline ends came to 11 bases. Germline lookup yields CDR1 LNHDA and CDR2 SQIVND (reference sequence). CDR3 DNA: TGTGCCAGTAGTATAGGGGGGGGGCTAACTGAAGCTTTCTTT. Translation gives CASSIGGGLTEAFF.

This chain links TRBV30 with TRBJ1-6, with TRBD1 matching 7 bases. The CDR3 covers 15 residues. V gave up 3 bases and J gave up 5 bases; unmatched junction bases: 7. Germline assignment: CDR1 GTSNPN and CDR2 SVGIG (reference sequence). The CDR3 region has the DNA TGTGCCTGGAGCCGCCTCGGGACAGATAATTCACCCCTCCACTTT. Protein sequence: CAWSRLGTDNSPLHF.

The J gene is TRBJ2-5, the V gene TRBV6-5, with D maybe TRBD1 (6 bases). The DNA end favors TRBJ2-7, so the J call may be wrong. The germline gives CDR1 MNHEY, CDR2 SVGAGI. This CDR3 is 15 amino acids long. The CDR3 protein is CASSATGTIPYEQYF. CDR3 DNA: TGTGCCAGCAGTGCAACCGGGACAATCCCCTACGAGCAGTACTTC.

This chain joins TRBV5-8 and TRBJ2-1, with a possible D match to TRBD2 (6 bases). CDR1 and CDR2 from the germline V gene are SGHTS and YDEGEE. The CDR3 runs to 15 residues. Trimming removed 0 bases at V and 0 bases at J, with 7 bases between. CDR3 in amino acids: CASSLAGSSYNEQFF. The CDR3 DNA reads as TGTGCCAGCAGCTTGGCCGGGAGCTCCTACAATGAGCAGTTCTTC.